The source of this T cell receptor (beta chain) is a study of T cell changes during pregnancy in multiple sclerosis. This CDR3 comprises 13 residues. The germline gives CDR1 SGHDT, CDR2 YYEEEE. Germline trimming cut 2 bases from V and 11 bases from J; bases unmatched to any gene: 8. Clones were sequenced by immunoSEQ multiplex PCR, and TCRdb holds only the in-frame ones, with some missing. The sample lists about 42,000 clones; approximately 80% were seen once. The sequencing here drew on CD4+ T cells from peripheral blood mononuclear cells, taken before pregnancy. This clonotype was obtained from a female donor with multiple sclerosis, enrolled in a pregnancy study. The rearrangement joins TRBV5-6 to TRBJ1-1, with 8 nucleotides matching TRBD1. The CDR3 protein is CASSFYDRGEAFF. In DNA form, the CDR3 reads TGTGCCAGCAGCTTTTATGACAGGGGCGAGGCTTTCTTT.